These T cell receptor beta chains were read from a single sample in a study of cytomegalovirus exposure and HLA in healthy donors. The protocol was immunoSEQ multiplex PCR, while the TCRdb copy is restricted to in-frame clones and leaves out a portion. The repertoire table contains approximately 170,000 clones. The source material was PBMCs. All receptors derive from a woman in her late teens or twenties in good health and CMV-seropositive. CDR3s include the opening cysteine and the closing phenylalanine or tryptophan. The order of the fields is J gene, D gene, V gene, CDR3 DNA, CDR3 protein. D genes are given only for firm matches.

j_call: TRBJ2-4
d_call: TRBD2
v_call: TRBV18
cdr3_nt: TGTGCCAGCTCACCCCGGGGGGTAGCCAAAAACATTCAGTACTTC
cdr3_aa: CASSPRGVAKNIQYF

j_call: TRBJ2-7
d_call: -
v_call: TRBV23-1
cdr3_nt: TGCGCCAGCAGTCAATCTATGACTACGAGCTCCTACGAGCAGTACTTC
cdr3_aa: CASSQSMTTSSYEQYF

j_call: TRBJ2-7
d_call: -
v_call: TRBV27
cdr3_nt: TGTGCCAGCAGTTTCGTCGGGGGCTACGAGCAGTACTTC
cdr3_aa: CASSFVGGYEQYF

j_call: TRBJ1-1
d_call: -
v_call: TRBV27
cdr3_nt: TGTGCCAGCAGTCCCTCGCCGGCTGAAGCTTTCTTT
cdr3_aa: CASSPSPAEAFF

j_call: TRBJ1-1
d_call: -
v_call: TRBV11-3
cdr3_nt: TGTGCCAGCAGCTCCCTGTCCCGTAAGGGGACTGAAGCTTTCTTT
cdr3_aa: CASSSLSRKGTEAFF

j_call: TRBJ2-2
d_call: -
v_call: TRBV5-1
cdr3_nt: TGCGCCAGCAGCCCCCACGGACTCTTGGGATTCTCGGGGGAGCTGTTTTTT
cdr3_aa: CASSPHGLLGFSGELFF

j_call: TRBJ1-4
d_call: TRBD1
v_call: TRBV6-1
cdr3_nt: TGTGCCAGCAGTAGCGGGACGCAGGGGGCTGAAAAACTGTTTTTT
cdr3_aa: CASSSGTQGAEKLFF

j_call: TRBJ2-1
d_call: -
v_call: TRBV13
cdr3_nt: TGTGCCAGCAGCTTAGGAACCTCGGGGGGCCGTTCCTACAATGAGCAGTTCTTC
cdr3_aa: CASSLGTSGGRSYNEQFF

j_call: TRBJ1-4
d_call: -
v_call: TRBV20-1
cdr3_nt: TGCAGTGCCTTAACGCAGGAAAAACTGTTTTTT
cdr3_aa: CSALTQEKLFF

j_call: TRBJ1-2
d_call: -
v_call: TRBV11-1
cdr3_nt: TGTGCCAGCAGCCCGACAGGAACTAACTATGGCTACACCTTC
cdr3_aa: CASSPTGTNYGYTF

j_call: TRBJ2-5
d_call: -
v_call: TRBV4-1
cdr3_nt: TGCGCCAGCAGCCAAGATCCACTAGTAGAGACCCAGTACTTC
cdr3_aa: CASSQDPLVETQYF

j_call: TRBJ1-4
d_call: -
v_call: TRBV6-5
cdr3_nt: TGTGCCAGCAGTCTAAACAGGGCCTACAATGAAAAACTGTTTTTT
cdr3_aa: CASSLNRAYNEKLFF

j_call: TRBJ1-1
d_call: -
v_call: TRBV2
cdr3_nt: TGTGCCAGCTCCCCGCTCCCGGAGAGAGCTTTCTTT
cdr3_aa: CASSPLPERAFF

j_call: TRBJ2-7
d_call: TRBD2
v_call: TRBV18
cdr3_nt: TGTGCCAGCTCACCACCGGTACGCGGGGGGGCAGCTTACGAGCAGTACTTC
cdr3_aa: CASSPPVRGGAAYEQYF

j_call: TRBJ2-7
d_call: -
v_call: TRBV6-5
cdr3_nt: TGTGCCAGCAGTTACTCTGAGGGAGTCTACGAGCAGTACTTC
cdr3_aa: CASSYSEGVYEQYF

j_call: TRBJ2-5
d_call: -
v_call: TRBV14
cdr3_nt: TGTGCCAGCAGCCAAAGAAGGGGACTGAAAGAGACCCAGTACTTC
cdr3_aa: CASSQRRGLKETQYF

j_call: TRBJ2-5
d_call: -
v_call: TRBV4-1
cdr3_nt: TGCGCCAGCAGCCAAGCCCCGACAGGTGGGCAAGAGACCCAGTACTTC
cdr3_aa: CASSQAPTGGQETQYF

j_call: TRBJ2-7
d_call: TRBD2
v_call: TRBV6-5
cdr3_nt: TGTGCCAGCAGCCCGGAGCGGGGGAGCTCCTACGAGCAGTACTTC
cdr3_aa: CASSPERGSSYEQYF

j_call: TRBJ1-1
d_call: -
v_call: TRBV18
cdr3_nt: TGTGCCAGCTCACCAACCGGGACACAGAACACTGAAGCTTTCTTT
cdr3_aa: CASSPTGTQNTEAFF

j_call: TRBJ2-2
d_call: -
v_call: TRBV9
cdr3_nt: TGTGCCAGCAGCGTCGGGGGGCGCACCGCGAACACCGGGGAGCTGTTTTTT
cdr3_aa: CASSVGGRTANTGELFF

j_call: TRBJ2-7
d_call: TRBD1
v_call: TRBV28
cdr3_nt: TGTGCCAGCAGTCCGCCGGACAGGGATGTCGAGCAGTACTTC
cdr3_aa: CASSPPDRDVEQYF

j_call: TRBJ1-2
d_call: -
v_call: TRBV27
cdr3_nt: TGTGCCAGCAGTCCAGGACAGTCCTATGGCTACACCTTC
cdr3_aa: CASSPGQSYGYTF

j_call: TRBJ2-3
d_call: TRBD2
v_call: TRBV9
cdr3_nt: TGTGCCAGCAGCGTAAGTAGCGGGGGGATCACAGATACGCAGTATTTT
cdr3_aa: CASSVSSGGITDTQYF

j_call: TRBJ2-3
d_call: -
v_call: TRBV6-6
cdr3_nt: TGTGCCAGCAGCAGCAGGCGGGGCACAGATACGCAGTATTTT
cdr3_aa: CASSSRRGTDTQYF

j_call: TRBJ2-6
d_call: TRBD1
v_call: TRBV5-6
cdr3_nt: TGTGCCAGCAGCTCATCCGGGACAGGGATTTCTGGGGCCAACGTCCTGACTTTC
cdr3_aa: CASSSSGTGISGANVLTF

j_call: TRBJ2-1
d_call: -
v_call: TRBV7-9
cdr3_nt: TGTGCCAGCAGCTCTACTAGTATTATGCAGTTCTTC
cdr3_aa: CASSSTSIMQFF

j_call: TRBJ2-2
d_call: -
v_call: TRBV5-1
cdr3_nt: TGCGCCAGCAGCACGGGACTGTTGGACACCGGGGAGCTGTTTTTT
cdr3_aa: CASSTGLLDTGELFF

j_call: TRBJ2-1
d_call: -
v_call: TRBV5-1
cdr3_nt: TGCGCCAGCACGAGGAGAATAGCGTCCTACAATGAGCAGTTCTTC
cdr3_aa: CASTRRIASYNEQFF

j_call: TRBJ2-7
d_call: TRBD2
v_call: TRBV2
cdr3_nt: TGTGCCAGCAGCCCAGGACTAGTTCTTTACGAGCAGTACTTC
cdr3_aa: CASSPGLVLYEQYF

j_call: TRBJ2-5
d_call: -
v_call: TRBV4-2
cdr3_nt: TGTGCCAGCAGCCGGGGACTGCAAGAGACCCAGTACTTC
cdr3_aa: CASSRGLQETQYF

j_call: TRBJ1-1
d_call: TRBD1
v_call: TRBV6-6
cdr3_nt: TGTGCCAGCAGTTCCACCGGACAGGGGACCATTGAAGCTTTCTTT
cdr3_aa: CASSSTGQGTIEAFF

j_call: TRBJ1-6
d_call: TRBD1
v_call: TRBV7-8
cdr3_nt: TGTGCCAGCAGCAAACCGGGACAGGGGAACTATAATTCACCCCTCCACTTT
cdr3_aa: CASSKPGQGNYNSPLHF

j_call: TRBJ2-7
d_call: -
v_call: TRBV18
cdr3_nt: TGTGCCAGCTCACTACTGGGGGTGCGGGGCTCCTACGAGCAGTACTTC
cdr3_aa: CASSLLGVRGSYEQYF

j_call: TRBJ2-7
d_call: -
v_call: TRBV7-8
cdr3_nt: TGTGCCAGCAGCTTAGATAACGACAGGCAATTTGCTCGGTACTTC
cdr3_aa: CASSLDNDRQFARYF

j_call: TRBJ1-2
d_call: TRBD1
v_call: TRBV5-5
cdr3_nt: TGTGCCAGCAGCTTGACTGTCGGACAGGGGTCCTATGGCTACACCTTC
cdr3_aa: CASSLTVGQGSYGYTF